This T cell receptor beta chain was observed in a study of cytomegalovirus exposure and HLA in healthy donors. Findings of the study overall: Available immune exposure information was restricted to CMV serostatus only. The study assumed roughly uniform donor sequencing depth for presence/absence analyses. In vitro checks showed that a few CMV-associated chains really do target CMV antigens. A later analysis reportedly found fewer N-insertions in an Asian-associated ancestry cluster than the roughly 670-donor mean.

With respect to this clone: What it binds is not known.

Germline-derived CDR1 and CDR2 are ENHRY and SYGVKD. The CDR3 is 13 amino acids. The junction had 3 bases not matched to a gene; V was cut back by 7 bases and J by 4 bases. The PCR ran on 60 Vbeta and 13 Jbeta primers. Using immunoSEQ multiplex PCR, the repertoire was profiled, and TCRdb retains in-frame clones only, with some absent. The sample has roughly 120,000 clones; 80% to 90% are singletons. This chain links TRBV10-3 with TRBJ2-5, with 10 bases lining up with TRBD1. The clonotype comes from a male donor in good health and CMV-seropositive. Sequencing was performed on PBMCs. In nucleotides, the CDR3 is TGTGCCATCAATGACAGGGGGCGAGAGACCCAGTACTTC. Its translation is CAINDRGRETQYF.